This is a list of T cell receptor beta chains from one sample in a study of regulatory T cells in long-lasting Graves disease. TCRdb processed the multiplex PCR reads anew with MiXCR; each CDR3 protein has one entry. The sample holds under 700,000 distinct CDR3 sequences, about 16% seen once. These sequences were also reported in another study, on T cells in Graves' hyperthyroidism and ophthalmopathy.

The source was peripheral blood mononuclear cells (PBMCs), collected at new diagnosis, from a patient treated with antithyroid drugs. The source of these receptors is a middle-aged woman with Graves disease. Each CDR3 is given with its conserved first and last residue. Each record gives: D gene, clone size, V gene, J gene, CDR3 protein, CDR3 DNA. The D gene is left open where the match is weak. Rows give clone size only sometimes, using once, few, many, or a class for an expanded clone.

-	many	TRBV15	TRBJ1-2	CATSSGPTSDYGYTF	TGTGCCACCAGCTCGGGACCTACCTCGGACTATGGCTACACCTTC
-	many	TRBV7-9	TRBJ1-5	CASSGGAVQPQHF	TGTGCCAGCAGCGGGGGTGCCGTTCAGCCCCAGCATTTT
-	many	TRBV30	TRBJ2-5	CAWGRVEGRAQFRETQYF	TGTGCCTGGGGAAGGGTTGAGGGGCGAGCACAGTTTAGGGAGACCCAGTACTTC
-	many	TRBV28	TRBJ2-2	CASSLLGKWTGELFF	TGTGCCAGCAGTTTATTAGGGAAGTGGACCGGGGAGCTGTTTTTT
TRBD2	few	TRBV9	TRBJ2-1	CASSVAGAGGEQFF	TGTGCCAGCAGCGTAGCTGGAGCGGGGGGAGAGCAGTTCTTC
-	-	TRBV18	TRBJ1-2	CASEDPINYGYTF	TGTGCCAGCGAGGACCCCATTAACTATGGCTACACCTTC
-	many	TRBV12-3/TRBV12-4	TRBJ2-3	CASRQGIDTQYF	TGTGCCAGCAGACAGGGAATAGATACGCAGTATTTT
TRBD2	many	TRBV2	TRBJ2-1	CASSSGKAPYNEQFF	TGTGCCAGCAGTAGCGGGAAGGCTCCTTACAATGAGCAGTTCTTC
-	many	TRBV3-1	TRBJ2-7	CASSQGWQLSYEQYF	TGTGCCAGCAGCCAAGGTTGGCAGCTCTCCTACGAGCAGTACTTC
-	-	TRBV4-1	TRBJ2-7	CASSQAHLYEQYF	TGCGCCAGCAGCCAAGCACATCTTTACGAGCAGTACTTC
-	many	TRBV11-3	TRBJ2-1	CASSPSWSQGNEQFF	TGTGCCAGCAGCCCGTCATGGAGCCAGGGCAATGAGCAGTTCTTC
TRBD2	many	TRBV11-1	TRBJ2-7	CASSPGLATEQYF	TGTGCCAGCTCCCCGGGACTAGCGACCGAGCAGTACTTC
TRBD2	-	TRBV9	TRBJ2-5	CASSVGLAEFQETQYF	TGTGCCAGCAGCGTAGGTCTAGCGGAGTTCCAAGAGACCCAGTACTTC
-	few	TRBV6-1	TRBJ2-2	CASSDGRWGRAGELFF	TGTGCCAGCAGTGATGGGCGTTGGGGGCGGGCCGGGGAGCTGTTTTTT
TRBD2	-	TRBV2	TRBJ2-2	CASRDRTSGVTGELFF	TGTGCCAGCAGGGATCGGACTAGCGGGGTCACCGGGGAGCTGTTTTTT
TRBD2	many	TRBV20-1	TRBJ2-1	CSARVPAGYNEQFF	TGCAGTGCTAGAGTCCCAGCGGGGTACAATGAGCAGTTCTTC
TRBD1	-	TRBV24-1	TRBJ1-2	CATSDRDRGYGYTF	TGTGCCACCAGTGACCGAGACAGGGGCTATGGCTACACCTTC
-	few	TRBV3-1	TRBJ2-3	CASSHQAIADTQYF	TGTGCCAGCAGCCATCAAGCTATCGCAGATACGCAGTATTTT
-	many	TRBV12-3/TRBV12-4	TRBJ2-5	CASSRGETQYF	TGTGCCAGCAGTCGCGGAGAGACCCAGTACTTC
-	many	TRBV30	TRBJ2-7	CAWSGLAEQYF	TGTGCCTGGAGTGGATTAGCGGAGCAGTACTTC
-	-	TRBV6-2/TRBV6-3	TRBJ2-1	CASSEFPGLSSYEQFF	TGTGCCAGCAGTGAATTCCCAGGTCTTAGCTCCTACGAGCAGTTCTTC
-	few	TRBV28	TRBJ1-5	CASSFAPESQPQHF	TGTGCCAGCAGTTTCGCGCCGGAGAGTCAGCCCCAGCATTTT
TRBD1	once	TRBV20-1	TRBJ1-4	CSARVTGGGEKLFF	TGCAGTGCTAGAGTAACAGGGGGAGGGGAAAAACTGTTTTTT
TRBD2	-	TRBV20-1	TRBJ2-7	CSATGTSGGPAYEQYF	TGCAGTGCTACCGGGACTAGCGGGGGGCCCGCCTACGAGCAGTACTTC
-	-	TRBV15	TRBJ1-5	CATSSPLAGSNQPQHF	TGTGCCACCAGCAGTCCCCTGGCGGGTAGCAATCAGCCCCAGCATTTT
-	-	TRBV6-1	TRBJ1-1	CASGASNEAFF	TGTGCCAGCGGGGCTTCTAATGAAGCTTTCTTT
TRBD1	-	TRBV5-8	TRBJ1-5	CASSSRDRGFQPQHF	TGTGCCAGCAGCAGCCGGGACAGGGGGTTTCAGCCCCAGCATTTT
TRBD2	few	TRBV6-1	TRBJ2-5	CASSGLAGGRETQYF	TGTGCCAGCAGTGGACTAGCGGGGGGGCGTGAGACCCAGTACTTC
TRBD2	few	TRBV11-2	TRBJ2-5	CASSFPSGLQETQYF	TGTGCCAGCAGCTTCCCTAGCGGACTACAAGAGACCCAGTACTTC
-	once	TRBV11-2	TRBJ1-4	CASSLGGVEKLFF	TGTGCCAGCAGCCTGGGCGGGGTTGAAAAACTGTTTTTT
-	many	TRBV3-1	TRBJ1-2	CASSQAGGGRANYGYTF	TGTGCCAGCAGCCAAGCTGGGGGGGGGAGAGCTAACTATGGCTACACCTTC
-	-	TRBV25-1	TRBJ1-5	CASSNPGQPQHF	TGTGCCAGCAGCAATCCAGGACAGCCCCAGCATTTT
TRBD1	many	TRBV12-3/TRBV12-4	TRBJ1-1	CASSPDRGREAFF	TGTGCCAGCAGCCCGGACAGGGGGCGTGAAGCTTTCTTT
-	few	TRBV12-3/TRBV12-4	TRBJ1-1	CASTGRPYEAFF	TGTGCCAGCACAGGGCGGCCCTACGAAGCTTTCTTT
TRBD2	many	TRBV5-5	TRBJ2-5	CASSLGSLAGDQETQYF	TGTGCCAGCAGCTTGGGAAGCCTAGCGGGGGACCAAGAGACCCAGTACTTC
-	many	TRBV7-8	TRBJ1-1	CASSEGPRATEAFF	TGTGCCAGCAGCGAGGGCCCCCGGGCCACTGAAGCTTTCTTT
-	few	TRBV7-8	TRBJ1-4	CASSLATVEKLFF	TGTGCCAGCAGCTTAGCCACAGTAGAAAAACTGTTTTTT
-	many	TRBV12-3/TRBV12-4	TRBJ1-1	CASSLWGAEAFF	TGTGCCAGCAGTTTATGGGGGGCGGAAGCTTTCTTT
TRBD1	-	TRBV5-1	TRBJ1-6	CASSFQTGDTSPLHF	TGCGCCAGCAGCTTTCAGACAGGGGATACGTCACCCCTCCACTTT
-	-	TRBV4-1	TRBJ1-2	CASSNPGTDLYGYTF	TGCGCCAGCAGCAACCCCGGGACGGATCTTTATGGCTACACCTTC
TRBD1	-	TRBV12-3/TRBV12-4	TRBJ1-4	CASIYQGAFGEKLFF	TGTGCCAGCATATATCAGGGGGCCTTTGGTGAAAAACTGTTTTTT
-	many	TRBV5-1	TRBJ1-5	CASSLEGDSRQPQHF	TGCGCCAGCAGCTTGGAGGGGGATTCGAGGCAGCCCCAGCATTTT
-	many	TRBV7-9	TRBJ2-1	CASSLDRGNEQFF	TGTGCCAGCAGCTTAGACCGGGGCAATGAGCAGTTCTTC
-	-	TRBV2	TRBJ1-5	CASSQEALNSNQPQHF	TGTGCCAGCAGCCAAGAGGCCCTAAATAGCAATCAGCCCCAGCATTTT